This passage covers 25 T cell receptor beta chains from one sample sequenced in a study of shared clonotypes between healthy human individuals. Generated by immunoSEQ multiplex PCR, the TCRdb table keeps only in-frame clones and is missing some. Counted here are millions of clones, about 95% occurring once; the ten biggest clones make up 0.1% to 0.15%. Sequencing was performed on naive CD4+ T cells sorted from blood. The subset denotes: CD45RA+ positively selected. These receptors all come from a man younger than 35 in good health.

The chain carries TRBV2 and TRBJ2-3; D remains unclear. Trimming pared 7 bases from V and 9 bases from J, leaving 11 bases between. The CDR3 consists of 11 residues. The germline CDR1 and CDR2 sequences are SNHLY and FYNNEI. The DNA for the CDR3 is TGTGCCAGCACAGAGACACTAACGCAGTATTTT. Its protein product is CASTETLTQYF. Complete variable domain (other parts from reference TRBV2 and TRBJ2-3): EPEVTQTPSHQVTQMGQEVILRCVPISNHLYFYWYRQILGQKVEFLVSFYNNEISEKSEIFDDQFSVERPDGSNFTLKIRSTKLEDSAMYFCASTETLTQYFGPGTRLTVL.

The chain carries TRBV27 and TRBJ2-3, with D perhaps TRBD2 (6 bases). V dropped 4 bases and J dropped 13 bases, with 15 bases sitting between them. The CDR3 is 12 residues long. Germline CDR1 and CDR2: MNHEY and SMNVEV (reference sequence). The CDR3: CASSSGTGTKYF. The CDR3 DNA is TGTGCCAGCAGTTCCGGGACTGGGACGAAGTATTTT.

This CDR3 reads CASSVATGVGNTIYF. Here the CDR3 DNA reads TGTGCCAGCAGCGTAGCGACAGGGGTTGGAAACACCATATATTTT. The gene calls are TRBV9 and TRBJ1-3, with 8 bases aligning to TRBD1. Germline trimming cut 0 bases from V and 3 bases from J; bases unmatched to any gene: 2. Germline loops: CDR1 SGDLS, CDR2 YYNGEE. The length of the CDR3 is 15 residues.

V and J are TRBV6-6 and TRBJ1-1; TRBD1 is a possible D gene (5 bases). The germline V gene has CDR1 MNHNY and CDR2 SVGAGI (reference sequence). With 6 bases removed from V and 0 bases from J, the gap between germline ends came to 11 bases. The CDR3 has 14 amino acids. For the CDR3, the DNA is TGTGCCAGCAGGATGGGGGGACTGAACACTGAAGCTTTCTTT. Translating gives CASRMGGLNTEAFF.

The V gene is TRBV7-2, the J gene TRBJ2-5, with a weak D call TRBD1 (7 bases). The V gene lost 4 bases and the J gene lost 4 bases, with 16 bases spanning the gap. Germline CDR1 reads SGHTA; CDR2 reads FQGNSA. The CDR3 spans 15 residues. The CDR3 coding sequence is TGTGCCAGCAGCTATAGGACAGGAGGGTCAGAGACCCAGTACTTC. Translation gives CASSYRTGGSETQYF.

The chain carries TRBV10-3 and TRBJ2-1; D uncertain. The CDR3 is 12 amino acids. V lost 3 bases, J lost 5 bases, and 5 bases lay in between. CDR1 and CDR2 (germline): ENHRY, SYGVKD. CDR3 in DNA: TGTGCCATCAGTGAAGCAAACAATGAGCAGTTCTTC. It codes for CAISEANNEQFF.

The count of this clone is one. V is TRBV18 and J is TRBJ2-3; tentative D call: TRBD2 (6 bases). Trimming shortened V by 5 bases and J by 2 bases, and 11 bases separated the two germline ends. The CDR3 is 14 amino acids. Germline-derived CDR1 and CDR2 are KGHSH and LQKENI. CDR3 sequence reads: CASSSGGDTDTQYF. The CDR3, as DNA: TGTGCCAGCTCATCTGGCGGGGACACAGATACGCAGTATTTT. Full variable domain (missing parts from reference TRBV18 and TRBJ2-3): NAGVMQNPRHLVRRRGQEARLRCSPMKGHSHVYWYRQLPEEGLKFMVYLQKENIIDESGMPKERFSAEFPKEGPSILRIQQVVRGDSAAYFCASSSGGDTDTQYFGPGTRLTVL.

V gene TRBV5-1 combines with J gene TRBJ2-7; tentative D call: TRBD1 (5 bases). Trimming removed 0 bases at V and 3 bases at J, with 10 bases between. The CDR3 loop spans 14 amino acids. CDR1 is SGHRS, CDR2 YFSETQ, per germline. CDR3 nucleotides: TGCGCCAGCAGCTTGGAATCAGGGATCTACGAGCAGTACTTC. This translates into CASSLESGIYEQYF.

This chain uses TRBV6-1 with TRBJ2-5; 7 positions agree with TRBD1. Germline assignment: CDR1 MNHNS and CDR2 SASEGT. The CDR3 loop spans 13 amino acids. Germline trimming cut 6 bases from V and 3 bases from J; bases unmatched to any gene: 4. The DNA for the CDR3 is TGTGCCAGCAGCGGGACAGATGAAGAGACCCAGTACTTC. This gives the protein CASSGTDEETQYF.

V gene TRBV5-8 combines with J gene TRBJ2-2, with TRBD1 matching 11 bases. Germline CDR1 is SGHTS and CDR2 is YDEGEE. V was clipped by 7 bases and J by 7 bases; unmatched bases: 12. The CDR3 is 16 amino acids. The DNA for the CDR3 is TGTGCCAGCCGTCACCCGGACAGGGGGCGCATCGGGGAGCTGTTTTTT. It is translated as CASRHPDRGRIGELFF.

The chain combines TRBV10-3 with TRBJ2-5, with D possibly TRBD1 on 6 matching bases. CDR3 length: 14 amino acids. In germline, CDR1 is ENHRY, CDR2 SYGVKD. V shed 8 bases and J shed 5 bases, with 18 bases lying between them. The DNA of the CDR3 is TGTGCCATCGGAGACGGACAGTCCGGCGAGACCCAGTACTTC. The encoded protein is CAIGDGQSGETQYF.

The chain recombines TRBV15 with TRBJ1-4, with 7 bases that match TRBD1. The CDR3 length is 13 residues. Trimming at V came to 3 bases and at J to 7 bases, leaving 2 bases not matched to a gene. Looked up from germline, CDR1 is LNHNV and CDR2 is YYDKDF (reference sequence). CDR3 nucleotides: TGTGCCACCAGCAGGACAGGGAGTGAAAAACTGTTTTTT. Protein product: CATSRTGSEKLFF.

This clone was observed a single time. The V and J genes are TRBV11-2 and TRBJ2-7, with a weak D call TRBD2 (6 bases). The length of the CDR3 is 12 residues. Trimming shortened V by 5 bases and J by 3 bases, and 8 bases separated the two germline ends. Germline V gene data show CDR1 as SGHAT and CDR2 as FQNNGV. CDR3 residues: CASSPTSYEQYF. DNA for the CDR3: TGTGCCAGCAGCCCGACTAGCTACGAGCAGTACTTC.

The chain combines TRBV10-1 with TRBJ2-2; the D is unclear. Germline loops: CDR1 WNHNN, CDR2 SYGVQD (reference sequence). Trimming removed 3 bases at V and 3 bases at J, with 5 bases between. This CDR3 spans 13 amino acids. The CDR3 here is CASSDPYTGELFF. The CDR3 nucleotides read TGCGCCAGCAGTGACCCCTACACCGGGGAGCTGTTTTTT.

The CDR3 DNA is TGTGCCAGCAGCCTAACCAGGGGGTCTCGGGATGGCTACACCTTC. Translated, it gives CASSLTRGSRDGYTF. V and J are TRBV7-2 and TRBJ1-2; TRBD1 matches 7 bases. The CDR3 loop spans 15 amino acids. V trimming: 5 bases; J trimming: 6 bases; junction bases outside the gene matches: 12. Germline lookup yields CDR1 SGHTA and CDR2 FQGNSA.

V usage is TRBV7-2 and J usage is TRBJ1-1, with D maybe TRBD1 (5 bases). The CDR3 sequence is 15 residues long. Germline CDR1 SGHTA, CDR2 FQGNSA. V was clipped by 5 bases and J by 7 bases, with 20 bases between them. The CDR3 DNA reads as TGTGCCAGCAGCCTTAGCTTCAGGGCTGCCCTTGAAGCTTTCTTT. It encodes CASSLSFRAALEAFF.

As regards this clone: Other DNA sequences in this sample translate to the same CDR3. CDR3: CASSLAGIQETQYF. For the CDR3, the DNA is TGTGCCAGCAGCTTAGCAGGGATTCAAGAGACCCAGTACTTC. The chain carries TRBV11-2 and TRBJ2-5; tentatively, D is TRBD1 (5 bases). The CDR3 loop spans 14 amino acids. The V gene lost 1 base and the J gene lost 2 bases, with 8 bases spanning the gap. Germline V gene sequence: CDR1 SGHAT, CDR2 FQNNGV.

In this sample, this clone turned up once. This rearrangement joins TRBV4-1 to TRBJ2-3; unclear D gene. This CDR3 region has 16 residues. The V end lost 5 bases, the J end lost 4 bases, and 19 bases lay between the germline ends. CDR1 is MGHRA, CDR2 YSYEKL, per germline. The CDR3 DNA reads TGCGCCAGCAGCGGCGACGCAACCCCGAGCTCAGATACGCAGTATTTT. Translating it yields CASSGDATPSSDTQYF.

The V gene is TRBV5-4, the J gene TRBJ1-6; D not certain. V was shortened by 6 bases and J by 8 bases, with 18 bases between the two germline ends. The CDR3 consists of 15 residues. Per germline, CDR1 SGHNT and CDR2 YYREEE (reference sequence). The CDR3 loop reads CASNQAGSSYSPLHF. The CDR3 coding sequence is TGTGCCAGCAACCAAGCTGGGAGTTCCTATTCACCCCTCCACTTT.

The J gene is TRBJ2-1, the V gene TRBV7-9; tentatively, D is TRBD2 (6 bases). Germline V gene lookup returns CDR1 SEHNR and CDR2 FQNEAQ (reference sequence). The V end was cut by 5 bases, the J end by 6 bases, with 8 bases between. This CDR3 spans 12 amino acids. The CDR3 nucleotides read TGTGCCAGCAGCATGGGGGGCAATGAGCAGTTCTTC. It specifies CASSMGGNEQFF.

The CDR3 is CASSFQRDTQYF. CDR3 in DNA: TGTGCCAGCAGCTTCCAGAGAGATACGCAGTATTTT. This rearrangement joins TRBV7-2 to TRBJ2-3; unclear D gene. From germline, CDR1 is SGHTA and CDR2 FQGNSA. The V and J ends lost 3 bases and 5 bases respectively, with 6 bases between them. The CDR3 has 12 residues.

The CDR3 DNA reads as TGTGCCAGCAGCTTGGGGGGTCGGGATTCACCCCTCCACTTT. This encodes CASSLGGRDSPLHF. The V and J genes are TRBV25-1 and TRBJ1-6; TRBD1 might be the D (5 bases). The CDR3 is made up of 14 amino acids. Trimming took off 6 bases at V and 8 bases at J, with 14 bases between the two ends. Germline V lookup: CDR1 MGHDK, CDR2 SYGVNS.

This chain joins TRBV30 and TRBJ1-5; the D gene is possibly TRBD1 (6 bases). The CDR3 covers 16 residues. Looked up from germline, CDR1 is GTSNPN and CDR2 is SVGIG (reference sequence). The V gene lost 2 bases and the J gene lost 7 bases, with 21 bases spanning the gap. The CDR3 region has the DNA TGTGCCTGGAGTCACAATTGGGGACAAAACGGCCAGCCCCAGCATTTT. Its protein product is CAWSHNWGQNGQPQHF. Based on the CDR3 plus reference TRBV30 and TRBJ1-5, the full variable domain is SQTIHQWPATLVQPVGSPLSLECTVEGTSNPNLYWYRQAAGRGLQLLFYSVGIGQISSEVPQNLSASRPQDRQFILSSKKLLLSDSGFYLCAWSHNWGQNGQPQHFGDGTRLSIL.

The chain has TRBV28 and TRBJ2-3; 8 nucleotides align to TRBD1. CDR1 is MDHEN, CDR2 SYDVKM, per germline. The trim removed 5 bases at V and 11 bases at J, leaving 15 bases unmatched. The CDR3 spans 15 residues. CDR3 region: CASSVPSRDRNGQYF. The CDR3 region has the DNA TGTGCCAGCAGTGTGCCTTCCCGGGACAGGAATGGGCAGTATTTT.

The CDR3 sequence: CASSLLAGRNEQFF. DNA of the CDR3: TGCGCCAGCAGCTTGCTAGCGGGACGGAATGAGCAGTTCTTC. The gene calls are TRBV5-1 and TRBJ2-1; 9 nucleotides match TRBD2. Per the germline V gene, CDR1 is SGHRS and CDR2 is YFSETQ. The CDR3 extends over 14 amino acids. Germline trimming cut 1 base from V and 7 bases from J; bases unmatched to any gene: 3. The whole variable domain, remainder taken from reference TRBV5-1 and TRBJ2-1, is KAGVTQTPRYLIKTRGQQVTLSCSPISGHRSVSWYQQTPGQGLQFLFEYFSETQRNKGNFPGRFSGRQFSNSRSEMNVSTLELGDSALYLCASSLLAGRNEQFFGPGTRLTVL.